The 24 T cell receptor delta chains presented below share a single source sample, sequenced in a study of γδ T cells in repeated Plasmodium falciparum infection. Bulk repertoires came from Vgamma9/Vdelta2+ or Vdelta2-negative gammadelta T cells flow-sorted from PBMC. With CATT, TCRdb re-called clones from the multiplex PCR reads. The repertoire consists of 80,000 to 95,000 delta-chain clones, with about 1.5% occurring once and the leading ten covering under 10%. Specimen: gamma-delta T cells from blood. These receptors were taken from a pool of human donors (malaria-infected and uninfected, not separated).

Comments on this clone: The TCRdb record carries a much larger clone's protein, which differs from this DNA's translation at residue 11; a read error is the likely cause, and the protein listed here is the DNA translation. The chain couples TRDV2 to TRDJ3, with TRDD3 identical over 10 bases. In the absence of a J gene in TCRdb, the DNA was matched to germline to assign it here. This CDR3 has 19 residues. J was trimmed by 2 bases and V by 3 bases; bases with no gene match: 9. CDR1 GEAIGNYY and CDR2 EKD come from the germline V gene. The CDR3 here is CACDSVLGDAPWDTRQMFF. The CDR3 nucleotides read TGTGCCTGTGACTCCGTACTGGGGGATGCCCCCTGGGACACCCGACAGATGTTTTTC.

About this clone itself: A far larger clone is only one base removed, so a read error is likely. Other DNA sequences in this sample translate to the same CDR3. V and J are TRDV2 and TRDJ1; tentatively, D is TRDD2 (5 bases). TCRdb does not report a J gene; here it was assigned by matching the DNA to germline references. CDR1 and CDR2 (germline): GEAIGNYY, EKD. The CDR3 consists of 17 residues. The CDR3: CACDGPYGPGRTDKLIF. CDR3 DNA: TGCGCCTGTGACGGCCCCTACGGGCCAGGACGCACCGATAAACTCATCTTT.

Only a few counts were recorded for this clone. This is likely an artifact of a read error, given a far larger clone one base away. This specimen includes other DNA sequences encoding the same CDR3. The genes are TRDV2 and TRDJ1, with 8 nucleotides matching TRDD3. As TCRdb names no J gene, one was assigned here on the basis of a DNA match to germline. The CDR3 is 20 residues long. V dropped 0 bases and J dropped 0; count of bases not matched to a gene: 17. Looked up from germline, CDR1 is GEAIGNYY and CDR2 is EKD. Here the CDR3 reads CACDTIRVMGDAIYTDKLIF. In DNA, the CDR3 is TGTGCCTGTGACACCATACGAGTTATGGGGGATGCAATTTACACCGATAAACTCATCTTT.

This clone was recorded at least ten times. TCRdb's protein for this DNA is that of a much larger clone and differs from the translation at residue 8, likely a read error; the protein shown is the DNA translation. The V gene is TRDV2, the J gene TRDJ1; the D is unclear. Trimming stripped 0 bases from V and 1 base from J, with 8 bases between. This CDR3 is 14 amino acids long. In germline, CDR1 is GEAIGNYY, CDR2 EKD. The DNA of the CDR3 is TGTGCCTGTGACACCGGTACCCGCACCGATAAACTCATCTTT. Translation: CACDTGTRTDKLIF.

As concerns this clone: TCRdb's protein, taken from a much larger clone, differs from this DNA's translation at residue 5, likely owing to a read error; the protein displayed comes from the DNA. This chain connects TRDV1 to TRDJ1; 11 bases fit TRDD3. Because TCRdb records no J gene, it was assigned here through a match of the DNA to germline. CDR1 TSWWSYY and CDR2 QGS come from the germline V gene. Trimming cost V 3 bases and J 0 bases; bases outside gene matches: 12. CDR3 length: 19 residues. Written as DNA, the CDR3 is TGTGCTCTTGGGGATCTAGGCTGGGGGATACCCTCATACACCGATAAACTCATCTTT. It yields the protein CALGDLGWGIPSYTDKLIF.

This clone was detected ten times or more. TCRdb records a much larger clone's protein for this DNA, with a difference at residue 10 that likely arises from a read error; the protein given is the translation of the DNA. The J gene is TRDJ1, the V gene TRDV3; tentatively, D is TRDD3 (5 bases). CDR1 and CDR2 from the germline V gene are TVYSNPD and GDNSRS (reference sequence). V shed 2 bases and J shed 5 bases, with 24 bases lying between them. The length of the CDR3 is 16 residues. The CDR3 here is CAFSTTVAGRSDKLIF. The CDR3 region has the DNA TGTGCCTTTTCAACTACGGTTGCTGGGAGATCAGATAAACTCATCTTT.

This clone was counted at least ten times. This rearrangement joins TRDV1 to TRDJ1; 9 bases match TRDD3. This CDR3 contains 23 residues. The junction had 23 bases not matched to a gene; V was cut back by 0 bases and J by 0 bases. The germline gives CDR1 TSWWSYY, CDR2 QGS. For the CDR3, the DNA is TGTGCTCTTGGGGAACTAGGGCCCATCCTACGGTATTGGGGGATAACGGACACCGATAAACTCATCTTT. This sequence encodes CALGELGPILRYWGITDTDKLIF.

Comment on this clone: A single base is all that separates this from a far larger clone, so a read error is likely. Other DNA sequences from this sample encode an identical CDR3 as well. There is no J gene call, but TRDV2 is given as the V gene; TRDD3, as called in the table, went unchecked against the DNA. Germline CDR1 is GEAIGNYY and CDR2 is EKD. The CDR3 is 15 amino acids. CDR3 sequence: CACLLLGDTADKLIF. CDR3 nucleotide sequence: TGTGCCTGCTTACTTCTGGGGGATACCGCCGATAAACTCATCTTC.

This clone was recorded many times. The same CDR3 is also encoded by other DNA sequences in this sample. The rearrangement joins TRDV1 to TRDJ1, with a weak D call TRDD3 (6 bases). Trimming took 1 base from V and 4 from J, leaving 28 bases between them. The germline CDR1 and CDR2 sequences are TSWWSYY and QGS. This CDR3 has 20 residues. The CDR3 DNA reads as TGTGCTCTTGGGGAACCGGGGGCCCTACGCTCCAGGGGATCAAGCGATAAACTCATCTTT. It codes for CALGEPGALRSRGSSDKLIF.

A few counts support this clone. This DNA's translation and the protein TCRdb lists, from a much larger clone, do not match at residue 12, likely due to a read error; the protein shown is translated from the DNA. The chain couples TRDV2 to TRDJ3; 12 nucleotides line up with TRDD3. Since TCRdb gives no J gene, matching the DNA to germline was used here to assign it. CDR1 is GEAIGNYY and CDR2 is EKD in the germline V gene. The CDR3 extends over 18 amino acids. CDR3 region: CACDSTGGYSWGTRQMFF. In DNA form, the CDR3 reads TGTGCCTGTGACAGTACTGGGGGATACTCCTGGGGCACCCGACAGATGTTTTTC.

Only a few counts were recorded for this clone. A read error likely explains why the TCRdb protein, taken from a much larger clone, differs from this DNA's translation at residue 3; the protein shown is translated from the DNA. No call exists for the J gene, whereas the V gene is TRDV1; the D segment call TRDD3 is taken from the table without a DNA check. There are 23 residues in the CDR3. Germline CDR1 and CDR2: TSWWSYY and QGS. For the CDR3, the DNA is TGTGCTCCTGGGGAACTATTGGCCTGCGGGGTGGGGGATACAAGCCTGTACACCGATAAGCTCATCTTT. Its translation: CAPGELLACGVGDTSLYTDKLIF.

On this clone: For this DNA, TCRdb reports the protein of a much larger clone, which diverges at residue 18, most likely from a read error; the protein presented here is translated directly from the DNA. This chain connects TRDV1 to TRDJ1; 7 bases map to TRDD3. Looked up from germline, CDR1 is TSWWSYY and CDR2 is QGS. CDR3 length equals 21 residues. CDR3 nucleotides: TGTGCTCTTGGGGAACGTCCGAGGTACTGGGGAATGGTTCGGTACACCGATGAACTCATCTTT. Translated, it gives CALGERPRYWGMVRYTDELIF.

This clone rates as medium-sized. In the same sample, other DNA sequences code for this CDR3. The chain links TRDV2 to TRDJ1; D might be TRDD3 (5 bases). The CDR3 covers 15 residues. Germline values: CDR1 GEAIGNYY, CDR2 EKD. The germline V and J ends were trimmed by 0 bases and 5 bases, with 15 bases remaining between them. CDR3: CACDTVGTQGDKLIF. The CDR3 DNA reads as TGTGCCTGTGACACCGTGGGGACCCAAGGGGATAAACTCATCTTT.

Many counts were recorded for this clone. The rearrangement uses TRDV3 and TRDJ1; D is possibly TRDD3 (6 bases). The germline CDR1 and CDR2 sequences are TVYSNPD and GDNSRS (reference sequence). V was clipped by 0 bases and J by 0 bases, with 14 bases between them. The CDR3 loop spans 15 amino acids. CDR3 protein: CAFSGITRYTDKLIF. DNA of the CDR3: TGTGCCTTTAGTGGGATAACCCGATACACCGATAAACTCATCTTT.

This clone was observed a handful of times. TCRdb's entry gives the protein of a much larger clone, which mismatches this DNA's translation at residue 14, likely from a read error; the protein reported here is translated from the DNA. No J gene was named, though the V gene is TRDV1; TRDD3 is the table's D call, not checked against the DNA. Germline-derived CDR1 and CDR2 are TSWWSYY and QGS. The CDR3 is 16 residues long. CDR3 loop: CALGARWGTHTDKPIF. CDR3 DNA sequence: TGTGCTCTTGGGGCCCGCTGGGGAACTCACACCGATAAACCCATCTTT.

This clone has just a few counts. TCRdb shows a much larger clone's protein in place of this DNA's translation, and the two differ at residue 4, likely through a read error; the protein shown is translated from the DNA. This chain uses TRDV2 with TRDJ1; a possible D gene is TRDD2 (9 bases). The germline gives CDR1 GEAIGNYY, CDR2 EKD. V shed 5 bases and J shed 0 bases, with 27 bases lying between them. The CDR3 sequence is 19 residues long. CDR3 nucleotide sequence: TGTGCCTGTGTCATTGTCCTTCCTACCGGGGATACCCACACCGATAAACTCATCTTT. Amino acid sequence: CACVIVLPTGDTHTDKLIF.

This clone turned up a few times. This DNA translates differently at residue 11 from the TCRdb protein, which is that of a much larger clone; a read error is likely, and the protein shown is the DNA's own translation. The J gene is TRDJ1, the V gene TRDV1; 8 nucleotides align to TRDD3. This CDR3 region has 16 residues. Germline-derived CDR1 and CDR2 are TSWWSYY and QGS. With 2 bases clipped from V and 3 bases from J, the junction kept 8 bases outside the gene matches. The CDR3 sequence: CALGEYGWGTADKLIF. For the CDR3, the DNA is TGTGCTCTTGGGGAATATGGCTGGGGGACTGCCGATAAACTCATCTTT.

On this clone: This is likely an artifact of a read error, given a far larger clone one base away. Within the sample, other DNA sequences also encode this same CDR3. With the J gene uncalled, the V gene is TRDV1; the DNA was not used to check the table's D call, TRDD3. This CDR3 contains 22 residues. Per germline, CDR1 TSWWSYY and CDR2 QGS. CDR3: CALGEPGLPTFLGDRGTDKLIF. The DNA of the CDR3 is TGTGCTCTTGGGGAGCCCGGCCTTCCTACGTTCTTGGGGGATAGGGGCACCGATAAACTTATCTTT.

For this clone: For this DNA, TCRdb reports the protein of a much larger clone, which diverges at residues 9 and 14, most likely from a read error; the protein presented here is translated directly from the DNA. This chain joins TRDV1 and TRDJ1, with TRDD2 as a possible D gene (5 bases). The CDR3 is made up of 21 amino acids. Germline V lookup: CDR1 TSWWSYY, CDR2 QGS. V lost 0 bases and J 0 bases, leaving 26 bases between the germline ends. CDR3 protein: CALGELEELPMPYLYTDKLIF. The CDR3 region has the DNA TGTGCTCTTGGGGAACTAGAGGAATTGCCCATGCCCTACTTGTACACCGATAAACTCATCTTT.

This clone was counted a few times. This sequence is one base from a far larger clone and is likely a read error. The sample carries other DNA sequences with the same CDR3. The V gene is TRDV1, the J gene TRDJ1; D may match TRDD2 or TRDD3 (8 bases each). The J gene, not given by TCRdb, was assigned here from a germline match of the nucleotide sequence. The V end lost 5 bases, the J end lost 0 bases, and 37 bases lay between the germline ends. Germline V gene lookup returns CDR1 TSWWSYY and CDR2 QGS. This CDR3 region has 23 residues. The CDR3 loop reads CALGRTRASYVQLGVLHTDKLIF. The CDR3 DNA follows: TGTGCTCTTGGGAGGACCAGGGCTTCCTACGTCCAACTGGGGGTTCTACACACCGATAAACTCATCTTT.

A remark on this clone: This probably arose from a read error, given a far larger clone one base away. This specimen includes other DNA sequences encoding the same CDR3. The chain joins TRDV1 to TRDJ1; TRDD3 agrees at 7 bases. The CDR3 contains 14 residues. V dropped 3 bases and J dropped 7; count of bases not matched to a gene: 8. Germline assignment: CDR1 TSWWSYY and CDR2 QGS. The chain's CDR3 is CALGERIWGAKLIF. CDR3 bases: TGTGCTCTTGGGGAGCGGATCTGGGGGGCTAAACTCATCTTT.

The table lists this clone with many counts. CDR3 protein: CACDALLGDTATDKLIF. The CDR3 coding sequence is TGTGCCTGTGACGCCTTACTGGGGGATACCGCCACCGATAAACTCATCTTT. V gene TRDV2 combines with J gene TRDJ1, with 12 bases aligning to TRDD3. Germline loops: CDR1 GEAIGNYY, CDR2 EKD. The CDR3 runs 17 residues. Germline trimming cut 3 bases from V and 1 base from J; bases unmatched to any gene: 8.

This clone was recorded many times. This sequence joins TRDV2 and TRDJ1; 13 nucleotides match TRDD3. V dropped 1 base and J dropped 2; count of bases not matched to a gene: 12. The CDR3 is made up of 19 amino acids. The germline V gene encodes CDR1 GEAIGNYY and CDR2 EKD. DNA of the CDR3: TGTGCCTGTGACACTCGATACTGGGGGATACGCGTCGAGACCGATAAACTCATCTTT. The encoded protein is CACDTRYWGIRVETDKLIF.

In its sample, this clone was seen a few times. The protein held in TCRdb is that of a much larger clone and does not match this DNA's translation at residue 20, likely because of a read error; the protein shown is translated from the DNA. The V gene is listed as TRDV1; no J gene was called; the DNA was not compared with TRDD3, the D call given in the table. The germline gives CDR1 TSWWSYY, CDR2 QGS. The CDR3 extends over 22 amino acids. The CDR3 nucleotides are TGTGCTCTTGGGGAACGGGGCCTTCCTTGGGGGATAGGCGTTTTTTTGACAGCACAACCCTTCTTT. This gives the protein CALGERGLPWGIGVFLTAQPFF.